This T cell receptor (beta chain) emerged from a study of molecular identifiers for immune sequencing clone quantification. General study findings and limits: Identical TCR molecules that share a barcode could lead to an underestimation of highly expanded clone sizes. Over 97% of effector molecules, yet under 1% of naive-cell molecules, were held by clones above 20 RNA copies.

From germline, CDR1 is SQVTM and CDR2 ANQGSEA. This CDR3 comprises 13 residues. The ends were cut back, 2 bases at V and 5 bases at J, with 10 bases in the middle. This clonotype was recorded many times. Its specificity is not known. TCRdb ran MiXCR on the PCR reads and lists one entry per CDR3 protein. Altogether about 640,000 distinct CDR3 sequences are present, just under 20% being singletons, with the ten largest covering around 0.86%. V is TRBV29-1 and J is TRBJ2-4; TRBD1 is a possible D gene (5 bases). Specimen: naive CD8+ T cells from blood, with Jurkat cell RNA spiked in. The subset was: FACS-sorted CD8+CD4-CCR7+CD45RA+ naive T cells. The source of this sequence is a human donor in good health. Some libraries in this study had Jurkat cell RNA spiked in. The CDR3 spells CSVEKTDENIQYF. CDR3 bases: TGCAGCGTTGAAAAGACAGACGAAAACATTCAGTACTTC.